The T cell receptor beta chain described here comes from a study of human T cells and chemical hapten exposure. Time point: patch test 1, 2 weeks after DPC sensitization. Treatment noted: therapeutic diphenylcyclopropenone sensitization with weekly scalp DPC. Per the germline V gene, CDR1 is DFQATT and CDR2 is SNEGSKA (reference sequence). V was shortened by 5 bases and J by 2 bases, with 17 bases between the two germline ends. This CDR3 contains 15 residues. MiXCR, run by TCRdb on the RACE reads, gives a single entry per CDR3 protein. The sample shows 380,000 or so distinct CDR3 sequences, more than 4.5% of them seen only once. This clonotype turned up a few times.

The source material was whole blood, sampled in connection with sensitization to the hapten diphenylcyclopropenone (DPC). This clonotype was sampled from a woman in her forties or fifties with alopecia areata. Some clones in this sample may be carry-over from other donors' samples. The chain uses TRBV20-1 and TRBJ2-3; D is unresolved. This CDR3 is CSAHSRSDPTDTQYF. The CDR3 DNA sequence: TGCAGTGCTCACTCTCGGTCGGATCCCACAGATACGCAGTATTTT.